This entry is about one T cell receptor (beta chain). These data originate in a study of blood T cell repertoires in COVID-19. Study overall: PBMCs, B-cell-depleted T cells, or T cells provided the cDNA or gDNA that made up the material.

Data came from immunoSEQ multiplex PCR; TCRdb stores just in-frame clones and leaves some out. Here the sample spans about 250,000 clones, 75% to 90% being singletons. V shed 4 bases and J shed 6 bases, with 14 bases lying between them. This CDR3 has 14 amino acids. CDR1 and CDR2 from the germline V gene are MGHRA and YSYEKL. The source of this sequence is a woman between 18 and 30 years old who had recovered from COVID-19. Input material: PBMCs or T cells enriched from blood (not recorded which). The chain has TRBV4-1 and TRBJ2-3; tentatively, D is TRBD2 (6 bases). DNA for the CDR3: TGCGCCAGCAGCCCCCAGACTAGAGTCGATACGCAGTATTTT. Protein sequence: CASSPQTRVDTQYF.